Below, one T cell receptor (beta chain) is given with its context. What it recognizes is unknown. The record originates from a study of cytomegalovirus exposure and HLA in healthy donors. Study-wide results and caveats: Subsequent analysis showed first-cohort TCR clusters tending to co-occur in 95 to 150 validation repertoires. Testing in vitro showed a few CMV-associated chains specific for CMV antigens.

The donors were members of the approximately 120-subject validation cohort (separate from the approximately 650-subject first cohort). V lost 5 bases, J lost 3 bases, and 11 bases lay in between. Germline V lookup: CDR1 MNHEY, CDR2 SVGAGI. This CDR3 is built from 13 residues. Method: immunoSEQ multiplex PCR; TCRdb's copy keeps in-frame clones and lacks some. The data hold 150,000 or so clones, with roughly 87% observed a single time. The sequenced sample was PBMCs. The J gene is TRBJ2-7, the V gene TRBV6-5, with D perhaps matching TRBD1 (5 bases). The receptor was isolated from a woman aged 18-29 years in good health and CMV-seropositive. DNA for the CDR3: TGTGCCAGCAGTGAGCAGGGATACTACGAGCAGTACTTC. It yields the protein CASSEQGYYEQYF.